This T cell receptor beta chain was captured by sequencing in a study of T-cell memory formation after mild COVID-19. For the study at large: TCR clusters were mostly confined to one donor each.

CDR3 size: 14 residues. The V gene's germline CDR1 is LNHDA and CDR2 SQIVND (reference sequence). Trimming pared 5 bases from V and 0 bases from J, leaving 10 bases between. The authors produced TCR alpha and TCR beta cDNA libraries with sample barcodes and UMIs by 5'RACE using constant-segment primers. TCRdb used MiXCR to reprocess the 5' RACE reads, holding one entry per CDR3 protein. Of 350,000 to 500,000 distinct CDR3 sequences listed, more than 20% are singletons. A word on this clonotype: What it binds is not known.

General study findings and limits: Pre-infection memory contained some responding clones, which suggested that cross-reactive memory had joined. Of the contracting clones, CD4+ ones lay mainly in CM and EM, and CD8+ ones in EMRA.

The sequence derives from an adult woman who had mild COVID-19 (a few samples of this study predate the infection). Cell type and time point are not known. The sequencing sample was made of PBMCs or a T cell subset sorted from them (not recorded which). V usage is TRBV19 and J usage is TRBJ1-1; D ambiguous. Here the CDR3 reads CASSYREMNTEAFF. The CDR3 nucleotides are TGTGCCAGTAGTTATCGGGAAATGAACACTGAAGCTTTCTTT.